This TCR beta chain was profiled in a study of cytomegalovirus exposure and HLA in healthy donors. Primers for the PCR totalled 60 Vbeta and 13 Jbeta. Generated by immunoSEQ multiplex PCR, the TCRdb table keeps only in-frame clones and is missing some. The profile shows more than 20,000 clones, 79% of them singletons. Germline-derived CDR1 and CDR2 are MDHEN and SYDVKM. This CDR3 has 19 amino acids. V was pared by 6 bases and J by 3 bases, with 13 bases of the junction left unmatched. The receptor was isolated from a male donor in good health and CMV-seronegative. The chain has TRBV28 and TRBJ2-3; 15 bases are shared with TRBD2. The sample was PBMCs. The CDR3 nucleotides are TGTGCCAGCAGGGAACTCGGACTAGCGGGAGGGCCGAGGACAGATACGCAGTATTTT. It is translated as CASRELGLAGGPRTDTQYF.